One and the same sample provided the 27 T cell receptor beta chains below, sequenced in a study of OX40 agonist ivuxolimab in advanced cancers. To prepare the library, the immunoSEQ multiplex PCR assay was applied. TCRdb holds this immuneACCESS table with in-frame rearrangements only. Some clones are missing; in checked studies, unresolved V genes explain under half, and the rest has no known cause. The sample profile shows some 83,000 clones; roughly nine tenths of them were found once. About 0.75% of the sample lies in the top ten. Sequencing used CD4+ or CD8+ T cells sorted from blood, obtained in a trial of the OX40 agonist ivuxolimab. The receptors were gathered from an adult with an advanced solid tumor such as melanoma, head and neck, liver or kidney cancer.

This clone was seen only once. Since the CDR3 does not end with the conserved phenylalanine or tryptophan, this likely comes from a read error. No DNA is shown, since the ends of the CDR3 on it are uncertain; the CDR3 is the one TCRdb lists. The CDR3: CASSPQDRPPSN. J is TRBJ1-3 and V is TRBV7-9; TRBD1, the table's D call, lacks a check against the DNA. In germline, CDR1 is SEHNR, CDR2 FQNEAQ (reference sequence). A total of 12 residues make up the CDR3, ends included.

This clone was detected only once. This rearrangement joins TRBV11-2 to TRBJ2-6; tentative D call: TRBD2 (5 bases). The CDR3 runs to 15 residues. The V end was cut by 3 bases, the J end by 1 base, with 7 bases between. Germline lookup yields CDR1 SGHAT and CDR2 FQNNGV. The CDR3 here is CASSFRGSGANVLTF. The CDR3 nucleotides read TGTGCCAGCAGCTTTCGAGGGTCTGGGGCCAACGTCCTGACTTTC.

V and J are TRBV5-1 and TRBJ2-1; TRBD2 agrees at 8 bases. From germline, CDR1 is SGHRS and CDR2 YFSETQ. CDR3 size: 14 residues. Trimming took 2 bases from V and 5 from J; bases not matched to a gene: 3. The DNA for the CDR3 is TGCGCCAGCAGCTTTCCGGGGGGGCACAATGAGCAGTTCTTC. This codes for CASSFPGGHNEQFF.

This clone was picked up one time. The chain uses TRBV23-1 and TRBJ1-1; D unclear. TRBV23-1 is assigned to the ORF class and has an uncertain function. This CDR3 contains 14 residues. Trimming removed 0 bases at V and 2 bases at J, with 7 bases between. The CDR3 here is CASSQSGRNTEAFF. The CDR3 DNA is TGCGCCAGCAGTCAATCGGGCCGAAACACTGAAGCTTTCTTT.

V is TRBV5-1 and J is TRBJ1-1, with D possibly being TRBD1 (5 bases). CDR3 length equals 13 residues. In germline, CDR1 is SGHRS, CDR2 YFSETQ. The germline V and J ends were trimmed by 4 bases and 4 bases, with 11 bases remaining between them. The DNA for the CDR3 is TGCGCCAGCAGCGGGCAGGGTGGCACTGAAGCTTTCTTT. Protein: CASSGQGGTEAFF.

In this sample, this clone turned up once. The rearrangement uses TRBV27 and TRBJ2-3, with 12 bases that match TRBD2. Germline CDR1 MNHEY, CDR2 SMNVEV (reference sequence). V was clipped by 2 bases and J by 0 bases; unmatched bases: 6. The CDR3 spans 18 residues. CDR3 in amino acids: CASSLPSGRVGSTDTQYF. The CDR3 coding sequence is TGTGCCAGCAGTTTACCTAGCGGGAGGGTCGGTAGCACAGATACGCAGTATTTT.

The chain uses TRBV6-1 and TRBJ1-2; 10 bases line up with TRBD1. The CDR3 extends over 13 amino acids. The trim removed 4 bases at V and 4 bases at J, leaving 0 bases unmatched. Germline assignment: CDR1 MNHNS and CDR2 SASEGT. This CDR3 reads CASSGDRGYGYTF. In DNA form, the CDR3 reads TGTGCCAGCAGTGGGGACAGGGGCTATGGCTACACCTTC.

The chain couples TRBV6-6 to TRBJ2-7, with D possibly called TRBD1 or TRBD2 (5 bases each). Trimming took off 8 bases at V and 1 base at J, with 15 bases between the two ends. Germline CDR1 and CDR2: MNHNY and SVGAGI (reference sequence). The CDR3 spans 14 residues. The chain's CDR3 is CASRPRGESYEQYF. The CDR3 DNA reads as TGTGCCAGCCGCCCTCGGGGCGAGTCCTACGAGCAGTACTTC.

V usage is TRBV30 and J usage is TRBJ1-1; D is perhaps TRBD1 (5 bases). The V and J ends lost 0 bases and 3 bases respectively, with 8 bases between them. The CDR3 is made up of 13 amino acids. Germline assignment: CDR1 GTSNPN and CDR2 SVGIG (reference sequence). The CDR3, as DNA: TGTGCCTGGAGTGTACAGGCGTACACTGAAGCTTTCTTT. It is translated as CAWSVQAYTEAFF.

CDR3 amino acids: CAISESQGAGEQFF. CDR3 nucleotides: TGTGCCATCAGTGAGTCCCAGGGGGCTGGTGAGCAGTTCTTC. The chain carries TRBV10-3 and TRBJ2-1; TRBD1 matches 8 bases. Losses at the gene ends were 0 bases for V and 9 bases for J; bases not matched to a gene: 4. CDR3 length: 14 amino acids. Germline CDR1 reads ENHRY; CDR2 reads SYGVKD.

The J gene is TRBJ1-1, the V gene TRBV10-3; D is undetermined. In germline, CDR1 is ENHRY, CDR2 SYGVKD. This CDR3 is built from 13 residues. V lost 9 bases and J lost 3, with 14 bases in between. The CDR3 DNA sequence: TGTGCCATATTAGTCGAAAGGGACACTGAAGCTTTCTTT. Translating gives CAILVERDTEAFF.

The chain uses TRBV30 and TRBJ1-4; D may be TRBD1 (5 bases). CDR1 is GTSNPN and CDR2 is SVGIG in the germline V gene (reference sequence). The germline V and J ends were trimmed by 6 bases and 10 bases, with 21 bases remaining between them. The CDR3 sequence is 14 residues long. In nucleotides, the CDR3 is TGTGCCTGCTCCGGCGCAGGGCGCGGAGGAAAACTGTTTTTT. Residues: CACSGAGRGGKLFF.

V usage is TRBV9 and J usage is TRBJ2-7, with 12 bases fitting TRBD2. V shed 0 bases, J shed 0 bases, and the junction held 1 base outside the gene matches. This CDR3 is 16 amino acids long. Germline CDR1 is SGDLS and CDR2 is YYNGEE. CDR3 nucleotides: TGTGCCAGCAGCGTAGGACTAGCGGGGGCCTCCTACGAGCAGTACTTC. This sequence encodes CASSVGLAGASYEQYF.

The CDR3 reads CASSSPGLAGISEQYF. Written as DNA, the CDR3 is TGTGCCAGCAGCTCCCCCGGACTAGCGGGGATCTCCGAGCAGTACTTC. The genes are TRBV7-2 and TRBJ2-7; TRBD2 aligns across 12 bases. The junction had 10 bases not matched to a gene; V was cut back by 4 bases and J by 6 bases. CDR3 length equals 16 residues. Looked up from germline, CDR1 is SGHTA and CDR2 is FQGNSA.

V and J are TRBV10-3 and TRBJ1-4; 7 nucleotides line up with TRBD1. Germline values: CDR1 ENHRY, CDR2 SYGVKD. The CDR3 has 16 amino acids. After removal of 2 bases from V and 0 bases from J, the junction contained 3 bases not matched to a gene. The CDR3 region is CAISEKGQSTNEKLFF. DNA of the CDR3: TGTGCCATCAGTGAGAAGGGACAGTCAACTAATGAAAAACTGTTTTTT.

The V gene is TRBV5-1, the J gene TRBJ2-7; TRBD1 matches at 7 bases. Germline V gene sequence: CDR1 SGHRS, CDR2 YFSETQ. CDR3 length: 14 residues. V gave up 4 bases and J gave up 7 bases; unmatched junction bases: 11. CDR3 amino acids: CASSTGTAKGEQYF. CDR3 coding DNA: TGCGCCAGCAGCACCGGGACAGCCAAGGGGGAGCAGTACTTC.

This clone was seen only a few times. V gene TRBV5-1 combines with J gene TRBJ2-7, with 7 bases fitting TRBD1. Germline assignment: CDR1 SGHRS and CDR2 YFSETQ. This CDR3 is built from 14 residues. With V trimmed by 4 bases and J by 3 bases, 7 bases remained unmatched. The CDR3 region has the DNA TGCGCCAGCAGCGCAACAGGGGTAGACTACGAGCAGTACTTC. It is translated as CASSATGVDYEQYF.

The rearrangement uses TRBV30 and TRBJ1-2; 11 nucleotides match TRBD1. Germline values: CDR1 GTSNPN, CDR2 SVGIG (reference sequence). There are 16 residues in the CDR3. V dropped 8 bases and J dropped 4; count of bases not matched to a gene: 15. CDR3 sequence reads: CAPYRTGGKSGYGYTF. The CDR3 DNA follows: TGTGCCCCGTACAGGACAGGGGGCAAATCGGGCTATGGCTACACCTTC.

V gene TRBV4-1 combines with J gene TRBJ1-6, with D possibly TRBD1 on 5 matching bases. This CDR3 has 15 amino acids. Germline V gene lookup returns CDR1 MGHRA and CDR2 YSYEKL. Trimming left V 4 bases short and J 5 bases short, with 12 bases between. The CDR3 DNA is TGCGCCAGCAGCCCCTCTAGACAGAATAATTCACCCCTCCACTTT. Translated: CASSPSRQNNSPLHF.

The chain couples TRBV11-2 to TRBJ2-7; D unresolved. Per germline, CDR1 SGHAT and CDR2 FQNNGV. Deletions cut 5 bases from V and 3 bases from J, with 5 bases between. This CDR3 spans 11 amino acids. The CDR3 DNA is TGTGCCAGCAGCCTGAACTACGAGCAGTACTTC. This sequence encodes CASSLNYEQYF.

This rearrangement joins TRBV29-1 to TRBJ1-2; a possible D gene is TRBD1 (5 bases). This CDR3 has 12 amino acids. V dropped 2 bases and J dropped 4 bases, with 8 bases sitting between them. Germline CDR1 reads SQVTM; CDR2 reads ANQGSEA. The CDR3 DNA reads TGCAGCGTTGAAATAACAGGCTATGGCTACACCTTC. Translating gives CSVEITGYGYTF.

A single count supports this clone. The chain joins TRBV6-5 to TRBJ1-5, with D uncertain. The V end lost 4 bases, the J end lost 6 bases, and 10 bases lay between the germline ends. CDR3 length: 13 residues. Per the germline V gene, CDR1 is MNHEY and CDR2 is SVGAGI. The CDR3 DNA reads TGTGCCAGCAGTTCCTCCTTTTTTCAGCCCCAGCATTTT. Its protein product is CASSSSFFQPQHF.

The chain carries TRBV27 and TRBJ2-7, with 11 nucleotides matching TRBD1. After removal of 5 bases from V and 1 base from J, the junction contained 7 bases not matched to a gene. This CDR3 comprises 16 residues. Germline V lookup: CDR1 MNHEY, CDR2 SMNVEV (reference sequence). The CDR3 nucleotides read TGTGCCAGCAGTCCCAGGACAGGGGGCGCATCCTACGAGCAGTACTTC. It is translated as CASSPRTGGASYEQYF.

The V and J genes are TRBV5-6 and TRBJ1-2; D uncertain. The V and J ends lost 2 bases and 5 bases respectively, with 13 bases between them. CDR3 length equals 14 residues. Germline loops: CDR1 SGHDT, CDR2 YYEEEE. In DNA form, the CDR3 reads TGTGCCAGCAGCTTTTTTTCAGGAGCTTATGGCTACACCTTC. It codes for CASSFFSGAYGYTF.

The V gene is TRBV28, the J gene TRBJ2-5; TRBD2 aligns across 15 bases. The CDR3 has 17 amino acids. Trimming took 5 bases from V and 2 from J; bases not matched to a gene: 6. CDR1 and CDR2 from the germline V gene are MDHEN and SYDVKM. CDR3 nucleotide sequence: TGTGCCAGCAGTGCGCCGGGACTAGCGGGGGGACAAGAGACCCAGTACTTC. It codes for CASSAPGLAGGQETQYF.

The chain uses TRBV29-1 and TRBJ2-5; 8 bases align to TRBD1. Germline CDR1 and CDR2: SQVTM and ANQGSEA. The CDR3 covers 13 residues. J lost 4 bases, V lost 4 bases, and 5 bases had no gene match. CDR3 in DNA: TGCAGCGTTGGTGCAGGGGGCGTAGAGACCCAGTACTTC. Translating it yields CSVGAGGVETQYF.

Only one count was recorded for this clone. The chain links TRBV20-1 to TRBJ1-1; D not certain. The V gene lost 0 bases and the J gene lost 8 bases, with 7 bases spanning the gap. The CDR3 extends over 11 amino acids. Per the germline V gene, CDR1 is DFQATT and CDR2 is SNEGSKA (reference sequence). This CDR3 is CSAREREEAFF. The DNA of the CDR3 is TGCAGTGCTAGAGAGAGGGAAGAAGCTTTCTTT.